This T cell receptor (beta chain) was sequenced for a study of T-cell reconstitution after alpha-beta-depleted transplantation in children listed by TCRdb under 2016. For the wider study: Using TCR repertoire profiling, the study quantitatively followed how T-cell immune reconstitution unfolded in children after TCRalphabeta/CD19-depleted allogeneic hematopoietic cell transplantation.

General findings and caveats noted by the study authors: Apparently early alphabetaT-cell count recovery about two months after transplant reportedly relied on only several hundred rapidly expanded clones derived from non-depleted graft cells. Over subsequent months, a decline in hyperexpanded clone frequencies was noted, and after one year, T-cell counts and TCRbeta diversity were mostly ascribed to newly produced T cells. In some patients, the high TCRbeta diversity seen at day 60 was put down to recipient T cells and intrathymic progenitors that had survived conditioning.

The protocol used for the library was PCR. The data were produced on an Illumina HiSeq 2500. TCR libraries were prepared with molecular barcoding, using unique molecular identifiers to normalize TCRbeta repertoire quantification. TCRdb's own reprocessing of the public reads used fastp at Q25 and MiXCR and kept productive beta chains. Entries that share a CDR3 protein sequence are merged under the most common genes and DNA. This sample lists about 580,000 distinct CDR3 sequences; roughly 23% were detected once. Of the sample, 11% to 15% falls within the top ten clones. To note about this clonotype: It has no known antigen specificity. Within one base of it there is no much larger clone, and no base qualities were kept.

Taken with the paper, the label for treatment or condition translates to: allogeneic hematopoietic cell transplantation with graft depleted of TCRalphabeta T cells and CD19 B cells. The children who served as transplant recipients had been given grafts of TCRalphabeta/CD19-depleted allogeneic hematopoietic cells. This TCR came from a boy less than two years old who had a stem cell transplant for acute myeloid leukemia, so the T cells may come from the graft donor. Specimen: PBMCs, mostly from graft donor cells, collected 360 days after TCRalphabeta/CD19-depleted stem cell transplant.

The CDR3 reads as follows: CSARLGLAGTADTQYF. Here is the DNA: TGCAGTGCTAGACTTGGACTAGCGGGGACAGCAGATACGCAGTATTTT. The chain employs TRBV20-1 and TRBJ2-3; TRBD2 matches 12 bases in the middle. After removal of 2 bases from V and 4 bases from J, the junction retains 7 bases not matched to a gene. Sequences DFQATT (CDR1) and SNEGSKA (CDR2) are obtained from the germline V gene (reference sequence). The CDR3, from cysteine to phenylalanine, totals 16 residues. Here the CDR3 DNA is all that survives: 48 bases in frame from base 1.